These 26 T cell receptor beta chains were sequenced from one sample in a study of tumor-infiltrating lymphocytes in primary liver carcinoma. The tissue used was unsorted bulk material of roughly 17-31 mg. RNA and DNA were co-extracted from it with the AllPrep DNA/RNA mini kit. A primer in the constant region served to generate TCR beta cDNA from roughly 550 ng of total RNA. Investigators got TCR beta libraries out of three nested multiplex PCR rounds, done with slightly modified ARM-PCR. The first two PCR rounds, around 10 cycles each, used TRBV1-TRBV30 forward primers and a C-beta reverse primer. TCRdb recomputed calls from the multiplex PCR reads with MiXCR, one row per CDR3 protein. The table has 95,000 to 100,000 distinct CDR3 sequences, 55% to 80% seen once. Sequenced input: liver tumor tissue from sampling region 2. Subset noted: tumor region T2, inferior pole. Receptors originate from a woman in her fifties or sixties with primary liver carcinoma and hepatitis B virus infection.

A note on this clonotype: The conserved phenylalanine or tryptophan normally closing the CDR3 is absent here, so this likely arose from a read error. No DNA is shown, since the ends of the CDR3 on it are uncertain; the CDR3 is the one TCRdb lists. This rearrangement joins TRBV11-2 to TRBJ2-5; no DNA check was done on the table's D call, TRBD2. Germline CDR1 SGHAT, CDR2 FQNNGV. The CDR3 sequence runs 15 residues, both termini included. The CDR3 region is CASSPRTRAQETEYL.

The chain uses TRBV29-1 and TRBJ2-2, with 12 positions matching TRBD1. Germline V lookup: CDR1 SQVTM, CDR2 ANQGSEA. V gave up 6 bases and J gave up 13 bases; unmatched junction bases: 21. The CDR3 runs to 17 residues. CDR3: CSVSGTGGSLDTWVLFF. As DNA, the CDR3 is TGCAGCGTCTCCGGGACAGGGGGCTCCCTGGACACCTGGGTGCTGTTTTTT.

Ten or more counts support this clonotype. V gene TRBV12-3 or TRBV12-4 combines with J gene TRBJ2-5; D unresolved. V lost 5 bases to trimming and J lost 5 bases, with 12 bases between them. The CDR3 loop spans 13 amino acids. This CDR3 reads CASSPRLGETQYF. For the CDR3, the DNA is TGTGCCAGCAGTCCTCGGCTGGGGGAGACCCAGTACTTC.

Concerning this clonotype: A much larger clone lies one base from this, so it may be a read error. V usage is TRBV5-1 and J usage is TRBJ2-1; a weak D match, TRBD1 (5 bases). Per the germline V gene, CDR1 is SGHRS and CDR2 is YFSETQ. The CDR3 sequence is 15 residues long. The ends were cut back, 0 bases at V and 7 bases at J, with 14 bases in the middle. The CDR3 coding sequence is TGCGCCAGCAGCTTGGGGGGCACCTCGCGGAATGAGCAGTTCTTC. It specifies CASSLGGTSRNEQFF.

This clonotype was recorded many times. The rearrangement joins TRBV5-1 to TRBJ2-7; 12 bases line up with TRBD2. The CDR3 totals 16 residues. Trimming took 4 bases from V and 6 from J; bases not matched to a gene: 11. Germline V CDR1 and CDR2: SGHRS, YFSETQ. The CDR3 reads CASSEGLAGPAGEQYF. CDR3 nucleotide sequence: TGCGCCAGCAGCGAGGGACTAGCGGGTCCAGCGGGCGAGCAGTACTTC.

The rearrangement links TRBV11-3 to TRBJ2-7; TRBD2 agrees at 7 bases. The V gene end was trimmed by 5 bases and the J gene end by 2 bases; junction bases not matched to a gene: 15. The length of the CDR3 is 17 residues. The germline V gene encodes CDR1 SGHNT and CDR2 YENEEA. The CDR3 DNA follows: TGTGCCAGCAGCCCGGGCAGAGCGGGATTAGGTACCTACGAGCAGTACTTC. Translating it yields CASSPGRAGLGTYEQYF.

A remark on this clonotype: The junction shows a germline mismatch at one end, possibly a read error. J is TRBJ2-5 and V is TRBV29-1; D gene ambiguous. The germline V gene has CDR1 SQVTM and CDR2 ANQGSEA. CDR3 size: 11 residues. CDR3 sequence: CSVNQQEAQYF. In DNA form, the CDR3 reads TGCAGCGTGAACCAGCAAGAGGCCCAGTATTTC.

V usage is TRBV6-6 and J usage is TRBJ1-1; tentative D call: TRBD1 (5 bases). Trimming shortened V by 8 bases and J by 5 bases, and 21 bases separated the two germline ends. This CDR3 is built from 15 residues. Germline V gene data show CDR1 as MNHNY and CDR2 as SVGAGI (reference sequence). The CDR3 spells CASGEPGRRNTEAFF. The CDR3 bases are TGTGCCAGCGGTGAGCCGGGACGGAGGAATACTGAAGCTTTCTTT.

Concerning this clonotype itself: The junction shows a germline mismatch at one end, possibly a read error. This sequence joins TRBV14 and TRBJ2-3; D call uncertain. Looked up from germline, CDR1 is SGHDN and CDR2 is FVKESK. The CDR3 has 12 residues. The CDR3 is CVSSSFTDTQYF. The DNA of the CDR3 is TGTGTCAGCAGCTCATTCACAGATACGCAGTATTTT.

This clonotype was detected ten times or more. The chain couples TRBV5-4 to TRBJ1-1; D is uncertain. Germline V lookup: CDR1 SGHNT, CDR2 YYREEE (reference sequence). Deletions cut 4 bases from V and 5 bases from J, with 12 bases between. The CDR3 runs 13 residues. Here the CDR3 DNA reads TGTGCCAGCAGCCGAAGTTTAGGTACTGAAGCTTTCTTT. This translates into CASSRSLGTEAFF.

This clonotype came up once. The chain is built from TRBV29-1 and TRBJ2-2; a weak D match, TRBD1 (6 bases). Germline V gives CDR1 SQVTM, CDR2 ANQGSEA. This CDR3 is built from 14 residues. This chain's CDR3 is CCTERRGKTGELFF. In nucleotides, the CDR3 is TGCTGCACCGAACGAAGGGGGAAGACCGGGGAGCTGTTTTTT.

This clonotype was seen once. The junction and the germline gene differ at one end; a read error may be behind it. V and J are TRBV28 and TRBJ1-6; a possible D gene is TRBD1 (5 bases). Germline CDR1 and CDR2: MDHEN and SYDVKM. CDR3 length: 12 amino acids. The CDR3 DNA follows: TGTGCTAGCAGCATCAGGGTTTCACCCCTCCACTTT. As protein: CASSIRVSPLHF.

This chain joins TRBV11-3 and TRBJ2-3; 7 bases are a match to TRBD1. Germline V gene lookup returns CDR1 SGHNT and CDR2 YENEEA. The trim removed 5 bases at V and 0 bases at J, leaving 14 bases unmatched. The CDR3 length is 18 residues. In DNA, the CDR3 is TGTGCCAGCAGCCAGTGGTCCGGGACAGTGATTAGCACAGATACGCAGTATTTT. Translating gives CASSQWSGTVISTDTQYF.

Note on this clonotype: The CDR3 carries no conserved terminal phenylalanine or tryptophan, so it likely arises from a read error. No DNA is shown, since the ends of the CDR3 on it are uncertain; the CDR3 is the one TCRdb lists. The chain links TRBV11-3 to TRBJ2-7. The CDR3 spans 15 amino acids, including both terminal residues. Germline CDR1 reads SGHNT; CDR2 reads YENEEA. The CDR3 sequence is CASSLGKGGSLEQYL.

The rearrangement links TRBV11-2 to TRBJ2-5; D is unresolved. The J call is uncertain, as TRBJ2-7 better fits the DNA end. CDR3 length equals 14 residues. Per germline, CDR1 SGHAT and CDR2 FQNNGV. This CDR3 is CAGCPPSEASEQYF. The CDR3, as DNA: TGTGCCGGCTGCCCCCCTTCAGAGGCTAGCGAGCAGTACTTC.

A word on this clonotype: The CDR3 ends on some other residue instead of the conserved phenylalanine or tryptophan, so this is likely a read error. This sequence joins TRBV11-3 and TRBJ2-3, with D unclear. CDR1 and CDR2 (germline): SGHNT, YENEEA. There are 16 residues in the CDR3. CDR3 in amino acids: CASSLDHVQFTDTQYL. The CDR3 nucleotides are TGTGCCAGCAGTTTAGATCATGTTCAGTTCACAGATACGCAGTATTTA.

In its sample, this clonotype was seen a few times. The V and J genes are TRBV6-5 and TRBJ2-1; D perhaps matches TRBD1 (6 bases). CDR3 length: 14 amino acids. The V and J ends lost 5 bases and 15 bases respectively, with 23 bases between them. Looked up from germline, CDR1 is MNHEY and CDR2 is SVGAGI. CDR3 amino acids: CASSVVHGGTNRFF. As DNA, the CDR3 is TGTGCCAGCAGTGTGGTACATGGGGGCACAAATCGGTTCTTC.

The V and J genes are TRBV12-3 or TRBV12-4 and TRBJ2-2, with 8 bases lining up with TRBD2. There are 16 residues in the CDR3. With 5 bases clipped from V and 12 bases from J, the junction kept 17 bases outside the gene matches. The DNA of the CDR3 is TGTGCCAGCAGTCCCAACAGCGGGAGACTGGGCAGGAAGCTGTTTTTT. Amino acids: CASSPNSGRLGRKLFF.

This clonotype was found many times. The rearrangement uses TRBV10-3 and TRBJ2-7; D may be TRBD1 (6 bases). Trimming pared 4 bases from V and 6 bases from J, leaving 10 bases between. The CDR3 consists of 12 residues. The V gene's germline CDR1 is ENHRY and CDR2 SYGVKD. CDR3 in amino acids: CAISVAGVEQYF. CDR3 coding DNA: TGTGCCATCAGTGTGGCAGGGGTCGAGCAGTACTTC.

A word on this clonotype: A read error may produce the germline difference seen at one junction end. The rearrangement uses TRBV10-3 and TRBJ2-2; tentatively, D is TRBD1 or TRBD2 (6 bases each). The length of the CDR3 is 15 residues. Germline CDR1 ENHRY, CDR2 SYGVKD. The CDR3 coding sequence is TGTGCCTTCAGTGGGAGGACAGTTGGCACCGGGGAGCTATTTTTT. It encodes CAFSGRTVGTGELFF.

The rearrangement links TRBV12-3 or TRBV12-4 to TRBJ2-7, with D unclear. Trimming shortened V by 8 bases and J by 12 bases, and 20 bases separated the two germline ends. The CDR3 contains 12 residues. CDR3 protein: CASLSQQGWRYF. The DNA for the CDR3 is TGTGCCAGCCTTTCCCAACAAGGGTGGCGGTACTTC.

V is TRBV7-3 and J is TRBJ2-3; TRBD2 matches at 11 bases. Germline loops: CDR1 SGHTA, CDR2 FQGTGA. This CDR3 comprises 14 residues. V dropped 3 bases and J dropped 5; count of bases not matched to a gene: 1. CDR3 nucleotide sequence: TGTGCCAGCAGCTTCGGACTAGCGGGAGATACGCAGTATTTT. Translated, it gives CASSFGLAGDTQYF. The full variable domain, in which reference TRBV7-3 and TRBJ2-3 provide the parts outside the CDR3, is GAGVSQTPSNKVTEKGKYVELRCDPISGHTALYWYRQSLGQGPEFLIYFQGTGAADDSGLPNDRFFAVRPEGSVSTLKIQRTERGDSAVYLCASSFGLAGDTQYFGPGTRLTVL.

Comments on this clonotype: An end of the junction does not agree with germline; a read error may underlie this. V gene TRBV11-2 combines with J gene TRBJ2-7, with D perhaps matching TRBD2 (6 bases). This CDR3 is built from 15 residues. Germline lookup yields CDR1 SGHAT and CDR2 FQNNGV. The CDR3: CASSLDPAGTYEECF. In DNA, the CDR3 is TGTGCCAGCAGCTTAGACCCTGCGGGGACCTATGAGGAGTGCTTC.

The sample holds a few counts of this clonotype. The gene calls are TRBV11-2 and TRBJ2-5; the D gene is possibly TRBD2 (7 bases). Germline V gene lookup returns CDR1 SGHAT and CDR2 FQNNGV. Trimming stripped 4 bases from V and 5 bases from J, with 23 bases between. This CDR3 spans 17 amino acids. Written as DNA, the CDR3 is TGTGCCAGCAGCTCGAGGGGGGGCGGTGTGTCCAAGGAGACCCAGTACTTC. Translating gives CASSSRGGGVSKETQYF.

This clonotype is classed as medium-sized. CDR3 sequence (DNA): TGTGCCAGCAGCCTAACGTCTAATTCACCCCTCCACTTT. As protein: CASSLTSNSPLHF. V usage is TRBV11-2 and J usage is TRBJ1-6; D gene ambiguous. Germline CDR1 SGHAT, CDR2 FQNNGV. The CDR3 runs 13 residues. Trimming cost V 5 bases and J 6 bases, with 8 bases left between them.

The chain is built from TRBV11-2 and TRBJ2-2; D is perhaps TRBD1 (6 bases). Trimming took 9 bases from V and 4 from J, leaving 18 bases between them. The CDR3 runs 15 residues. Germline V CDR1 and CDR2: SGHAT, FQNNGV. CDR3: CASSLRIGGTGELFF. In nucleotides, the CDR3 is TGTGCCAGTAGCCTGAGGATAGGGGGCACCGGGGAGCTGTTTTTT.